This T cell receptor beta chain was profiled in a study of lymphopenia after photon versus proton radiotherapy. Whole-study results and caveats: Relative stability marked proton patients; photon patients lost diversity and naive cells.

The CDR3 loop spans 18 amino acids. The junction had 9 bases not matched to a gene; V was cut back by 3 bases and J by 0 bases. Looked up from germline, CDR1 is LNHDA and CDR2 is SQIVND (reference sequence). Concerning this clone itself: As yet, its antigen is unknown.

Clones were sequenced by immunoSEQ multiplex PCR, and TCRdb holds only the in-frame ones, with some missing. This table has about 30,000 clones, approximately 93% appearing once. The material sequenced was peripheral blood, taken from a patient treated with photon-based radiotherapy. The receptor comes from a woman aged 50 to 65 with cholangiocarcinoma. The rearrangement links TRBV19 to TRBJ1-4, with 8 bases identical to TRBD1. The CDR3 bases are TGTGCCAGTAGTATCCCGGGACAGGAGTCCACAACTAATGAAAAACTGTTTTTT. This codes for CASSIPGQESTTNEKLFF.